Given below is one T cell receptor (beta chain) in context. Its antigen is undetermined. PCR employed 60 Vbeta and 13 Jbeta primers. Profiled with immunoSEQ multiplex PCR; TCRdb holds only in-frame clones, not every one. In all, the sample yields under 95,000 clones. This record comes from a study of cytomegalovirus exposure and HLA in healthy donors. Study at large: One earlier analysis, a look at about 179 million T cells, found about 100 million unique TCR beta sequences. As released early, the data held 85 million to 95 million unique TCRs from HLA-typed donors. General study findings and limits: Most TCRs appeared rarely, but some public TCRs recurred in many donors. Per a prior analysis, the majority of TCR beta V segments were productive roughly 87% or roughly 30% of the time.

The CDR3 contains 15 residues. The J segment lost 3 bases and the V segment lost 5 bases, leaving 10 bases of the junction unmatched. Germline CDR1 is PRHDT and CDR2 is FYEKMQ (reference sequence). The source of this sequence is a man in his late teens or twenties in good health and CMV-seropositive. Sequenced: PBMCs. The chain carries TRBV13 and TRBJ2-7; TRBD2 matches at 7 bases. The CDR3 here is CASSPRPPSGYEQYF. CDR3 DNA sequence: TGTGCCAGCAGCCCTAGGCCCCCTAGCGGCTACGAGCAGTACTTC.